This TCR beta chain comes out of a study of blood T cell repertoires in COVID-19. Assay used: immunoSEQ multiplex PCR; TCRdb lists only in-frame clones, some missing. The table lists about 160,000 clones, around 90% of them singletons, with about 4% in the top ten. This CDR3 is 16 amino acids long. V was cut by 5 bases and J by 4 bases, with 19 bases left in between. Germline V gene lookup returns CDR1 SGHTS and CDR2 YDEGEE. The origin of this receptor is a woman aged 55-70 years with active or convalescent COVID-19. The V call is TRBV5-8, the J call TRBJ1-3, with a weak D call TRBD1 (5 bases). The specimen sequenced was peripheral blood. This CDR3 reads CASRVKGSGSGNTIYF. The CDR3 DNA reads as TGTGCCAGCAGAGTGAAAGGATCAGGGTCGGGAAACACCATATATTTT.